These 27 T cell receptor beta chains originate from one sample sequenced in a study of T cell responses to AZD1222 COVID-19 vaccine. Repertoires were generated with immunoSEQ multiplex PCR, while TCRdb's copy carries only in-frame clones and drops some. The sample has under 300,000 clones, approximately 93% seen once. Here the sequenced sample was peripheral blood, taken on day 0 of AZD1222 vaccination. The source is an adult in good health.

The V and J genes are TRBV7-6 and TRBJ1-5, with TRBD1 identical over 9 bases. Germline V lookup: CDR1 SGHVS, CDR2 FNYEAQ. The CDR3 consists of 14 residues. The V and J ends lost 5 bases and 4 bases, in that order; junction bases with no gene match: 3. CDR3 sequence reads: CASSGGQGNQPQHF. DNA of the CDR3: TGTGCCAGCAGCGGAGGACAGGGGAATCAGCCCCAGCATTTT.

This chain joins TRBV6-1 and TRBJ1-6; 8 bases agree with TRBD1. The CDR3 is 15 amino acids. V was clipped by 3 bases and J by 6 bases; unmatched bases: 4. The V gene's germline CDR1 is MNHNS and CDR2 SASEGT. The CDR3 DNA sequence: TGTGCCAGCAGTGAGTGGGGACAGGTTAATTCACCCCTCCACTTT. This gives the protein CASSEWGQVNSPLHF.

The chain links TRBV19 to TRBJ2-2; TRBD1 might be the D (6 bases). The CDR3 sequence is 14 residues long. Deletions cut 10 bases from V and 3 bases from J, with 15 bases between. Germline CDR1 LNHDA, CDR2 SQIVND (reference sequence). The CDR3 region has the DNA TGTGCCACCCGAAGGGGGACGGACACCGGGGAGCTGTTTTTT. It translates to CATRRGTDTGELFF.

The chain carries TRBV11-3 and TRBJ1-1, with D unclear. From germline, CDR1 is SGHNT and CDR2 YENEEA. Trimming pared 5 bases from V and 4 bases from J, leaving 11 bases between. The CDR3 is made up of 13 amino acids. CDR3 loop: CASSRKGSTEAFF. CDR3 bases: TGTGCCAGCAGCCGCAAGGGATCCACTGAAGCTTTCTTT.

The V and J genes are TRBV28 and TRBJ1-1; no clear D gene. Germline V gene data show CDR1 as MDHEN and CDR2 as SYDVKM. This CDR3 comprises 13 residues. The V gene lost 1 base and the J gene lost 1 base, with 4 bases spanning the gap. CDR3 protein: CASSLFANTEAFF. CDR3 coding DNA: TGTGCCAGCAGTTTATTCGCGAACACTGAAGCTTTCTTT.

V and J are TRBV28 and TRBJ1-2; no definite D call. Germline V gene lookup returns CDR1 MDHEN and CDR2 SYDVKM. There are 12 residues in the CDR3. V was cut by 5 bases and J by 5 bases, with 9 bases left in between. In nucleotides, the CDR3 is TGTGCCAGCAGTCCCCAGCTATATGGCTACACCTTC. This translates into CASSPQLYGYTF.

The rearrangement uses TRBV5-6 and TRBJ2-1, with 9 nucleotides matching TRBD2. The CDR3 contains 15 residues. Germline lookup yields CDR1 SGHDT and CDR2 YYEEEE. The V and J ends lost 4 bases and 6 bases, in that order; junction bases with no gene match: 8. This CDR3 reads CASSPRGGGGNEQFF. In nucleotides, the CDR3 is TGTGCCAGCAGCCCCCGCGGGGGGGGAGGCAATGAGCAGTTCTTC.

This sequence joins TRBV19 and TRBJ2-3; the match to TRBD1 covers 8 bases. V lost 3 bases to trimming and J lost 4 bases; unmatched junction nucleotides: 9. There are 16 residues in the CDR3. From germline, CDR1 is LNHDA and CDR2 SQIVND (reference sequence). The CDR3 loop reads CASSMGDRLGADTQYF. CDR3 coding DNA: TGTGCCAGTAGTATGGGGGACAGGCTAGGCGCAGATACGCAGTATTTT.

This chain joins TRBV7-3 and TRBJ1-1; D uncertain. Germline CDR1 and CDR2: SGHTA and FQGTGA. Deletions cut 10 bases from V and 1 base from J, with 10 bases between. This CDR3 has 12 residues. CDR3 in amino acids: CATIGGNTEAFF. The CDR3 DNA is TGTGCCACTATCGGAGGGAACACTGAAGCTTTCTTT.

The V and J genes are TRBV23-1 and TRBJ2-5; perhaps TRBD2 as D (6 bases). TRBV23-1 is an ORF, with its function uncertain. Trimming pared 9 bases from V and 3 bases from J, leaving 26 bases between. The CDR3 runs 17 residues. The CDR3 loop reads CARRGESLLAAEETQYF. The CDR3, as DNA: TGCGCCAGGAGGGGCGAGAGTTTACTAGCTGCCGAAGAGACCCAGTACTTC.

This clone was counted a few times. The V and J genes are TRBV7-8 and TRBJ2-1; the D is unclear. The V end was cut by 5 bases, the J end by 2 bases, with 19 bases between. Germline CDR1 reads SGHVS; CDR2 reads FQNEAQ. The CDR3 sequence is 17 residues long. CDR3 loop: CASSETRATPAYNEQFF. The CDR3, as DNA: TGTGCCAGCAGCGAGACTCGAGCAACCCCTGCCTACAATGAGCAGTTCTTC.

The rearrangement joins TRBV12-3 or TRBV12-4 to TRBJ2-1; 10 nucleotides line up with TRBD1. Trimming removed 7 bases from V and 16 bases from J; junction bases left unmatched: 10. The CDR3 covers 12 residues. CDR3 residues: CASTLGQGPVFF. The CDR3, as DNA: TGTGCCAGCACCCTGGGACAGGGGCCCGTTTTCTTC.

The V and J genes are TRBV7-2 and TRBJ2-7; the D call may be TRBD1 or TRBD2 (6 bases each). The CDR3 spans 17 residues. Trimming stripped 5 bases from V and 2 bases from J, with 22 bases between. Germline CDR1 reads SGHTA; CDR2 reads FQGNSA. CDR3 bases: TGTGCCAGCAGCCCCCGGGGTGGGGGGCGCAACCCCTACGAGCAGTACTTC. The encoded protein is CASSPRGGGRNPYEQYF. The complete variable domain, with remaining parts taken from reference TRBV7-2 and TRBJ2-7, reads GAGVSQSPSNKVTEKGKDVELRCDPISGHTALYWYRQSLGQGLEFLIYFQGNSAPDKSGLPSDRFSAERTGGSVSTLTIQRTQQEDSAVYLCASSPRGGGRNPYEQYFGPGTRLTVT.

The rearrangement links TRBV5-1 to TRBJ2-2; D remains ambiguous. Trimming took off 1 base at V and 2 bases at J, with 6 bases between the two ends. Germline V gives CDR1 SGHRS, CDR2 YFSETQ. The CDR3 consists of 14 residues. The chain's CDR3 is CASSLRDNTGELFF. The CDR3 bases are TGCGCCAGCAGCTTGAGGGATAACACCGGGGAGCTGTTTTTT.

J is TRBJ1-6 and V is TRBV3-1 (or the pseudogene TRBV3-2); 8 nucleotides agree with TRBD1. Germline V lookup: CDR1 LGHDT, CDR2 YNNKEL (reference sequence). Trimming at V came to 6 bases and at J to 14 bases, leaving 15 bases not matched to a gene. This CDR3 spans 15 amino acids. CDR3 sequence reads: CASSHGQGGAGALHF. The CDR3 DNA is TGTGCCAGCAGTCACGGACAGGGTGGAGCGGGGGCCCTCCACTTT.

V and J are TRBV7-2 and TRBJ2-5; D may match TRBD1 or TRBD2 (6 bases each). This CDR3 has 14 residues. The V end lost 5 bases, the J end lost 4 bases, and 14 bases lay between the germline ends. CDR1 and CDR2 (germline): SGHTA, FQGNSA. This CDR3 is CASSPRTGAETQYF. CDR3 coding DNA: TGTGCCAGCAGCCCGAGGACGGGGGCAGAGACCCAGTACTTC.

The chain has TRBV18 and TRBJ2-5; 10 nucleotides align to TRBD1. The V gene end was trimmed by 6 bases and the J gene end by 5 bases; junction bases not matched to a gene: 12. The CDR3 covers 16 residues. Germline assignment: CDR1 KGHSH and CDR2 LQKENI. For the CDR3, the DNA is TGTGCCAGCTCCGACCCGACAGGGGGCGTCCGGGAGACCCAGTACTTC. Its translation: CASSDPTGGVRETQYF.

Note on this clone: One end of the junction does not line up with germline, which may come from a read error. This rearrangement joins TRBV6-1 to TRBJ2-7; no firm D call. The CDR3 has 12 residues. Germline CDR1 and CDR2: MNHNS and SASEGT. Here the CDR3 reads CASNEAGYEQYF. In DNA, the CDR3 is TGTGCCAGCAATGAAGCCGGGTACGAGCAGTACTTC.

With regard to this clone: Other DNA sequences within the sample encode an identical CDR3. The rearrangement links TRBV6-5 to TRBJ1-2; possibly TRBD1 for D (5 bases). This CDR3 is built from 13 residues. Germline V gene lookup returns CDR1 MNHEY and CDR2 SVGAGI. V gave up 6 bases and J gave up 2 bases, with 10 bases separating them. CDR3 DNA: TGTGCCAGCAGCCGCGACAGCAACTATGGCTACACCTTC. Protein sequence: CASSRDSNYGYTF.

The rearrangement links TRBV6-5 to TRBJ1-1, with 7 bases matching TRBD1. CDR1 and CDR2 from the germline V gene are MNHEY and SVGAGI. Trimming at V came to 7 bases and at J to 0 bases, leaving 8 bases not matched to a gene. The CDR3 is 15 residues long. The CDR3 sequence is CASTTDRWLNTEAFF. The CDR3 DNA reads as TGTGCCAGCACCACGGACAGGTGGCTGAACACTGAAGCTTTCTTT.

The CDR3 region is CATSREIKGTRYGYTF. In DNA, the CDR3 is TGTGCCACCAGCAGAGAAATAAAAGGGACCCGCTATGGCTACACCTTC. This chain uses TRBV15 with TRBJ1-2; D might be TRBD1 (5 bases). Germline V gene lookup returns CDR1 LNHNV and CDR2 YYDKDF (reference sequence). This CDR3 has 16 amino acids. V shed 0 bases and J shed 4 bases, with 15 bases lying between them.

The CDR3 DNA reads TGTGCCAGCAGCCCCGGCCCTGGCGACTACAATGAGCAGTTCTTC. This encodes CASSPGPGDYNEQFF. The chain combines TRBV7-3 with TRBJ2-1; D unclear. The V end was cut by 5 bases, the J end by 3 bases, with 14 bases between. The germline V gene encodes CDR1 SGHTA and CDR2 FQGTGA. This CDR3 is 15 amino acids long. The complete variable domain, with remaining parts taken from reference TRBV7-3 and TRBJ2-1, reads GAGVSQTPSNKVTEKGKYVELRCDPISGHTALYWYRQSLGQGPEFLIYFQGTGAADDSGLPNDRFFAVRPEGSVSTLKIQRTERGDSAVYLCASSPGPGDYNEQFFGPGTRLTVL.

The rearrangement joins TRBV18 to TRBJ2-7; D is uncertain. This CDR3 spans 12 amino acids. Trimming left V 3 bases short and J 6 bases short, with 9 bases between. CDR1 KGHSH and CDR2 LQKENI come from the germline V gene. In nucleotides, the CDR3 is TGTGCCAGCTCACCGAAGGTGGGCGAGCAGTACTTC. This codes for CASSPKVGEQYF.

The rearrangement links TRBV6-5 to TRBJ2-3; no firm D call. Deletions cut 8 bases from V and 2 bases from J, with 11 bases between. The CDR3 sequence is 13 residues long. CDR1 and CDR2 (germline): MNHEY, SVGAGI. CDR3 sequence: CASSRFSTDTQYF. The CDR3 DNA is TGTGCCAGCTCCAGGTTCTCCACAGATACGCAGTATTTT.

This chain connects TRBV4-2 to TRBJ2-5; tentatively, D is TRBD1 or TRBD2 (6 bases each). Germline V lookup: CDR1 LGHNA, CDR2 YNFKEQ. V dropped 2 bases and J dropped 2 bases, with 18 bases sitting between them. This CDR3 is 17 amino acids long. The DNA for the CDR3 is TGTGCCAGCAGCCAACGGGGAGTCGGGGGCAGTCAAGAGACCCAGTACTTC. Protein product: CASSQRGVGGSQETQYF.

This chain links TRBV6-1 with TRBJ1-1, with D unresolved. This CDR3 has 14 amino acids. Trimming took 1 base from V and 2 from J, leaving 8 bases between them. Germline V gene sequence: CDR1 MNHNS, CDR2 SASEGT. The CDR3 loop reads CASSEVDRNTEAFF. The CDR3 DNA is TGTGCCAGCAGTGAAGTCGACCGTAACACTGAAGCTTTCTTT.

V is TRBV5-6 and J is TRBJ1-2, with D possibly being TRBD1 (5 bases). With 6 bases removed from V and 2 bases from J, the gap between germline ends came to 14 bases. CDR1 is SGHDT, CDR2 YYEEEE, per germline. The CDR3 is 14 amino acids. The CDR3 coding sequence is TGTGCCAGCAACACTTGGTGGGGGAACTATGGCTACACCTTC. Amino acid sequence: CASNTWWGNYGYTF.